This T cell receptor (beta chain) appears in the sequencing data of a study of blood T cell repertoires in COVID-19. Looking at the study overall: Samples taken during acute and convalescent COVID-19 were collected in the United States, Italy and Spain. Sources were T cells, B-cell-depleted T cells, or PBMCs; the material itself was cDNA or gDNA.

Original methodology: Estimation of nucleated cell counts relied on the amplification of reference gene primers. Sequenced by immunoSEQ multiplex PCR; TCRdb stores in-frame clones only, minus some. V and J calls and clone size are as listed in that table; D and trimming were resolved from the DNA. The repertoire holds about 240,000 clones, with roughly nine tenths as singletons. CDR1 is LNHDA and CDR2 is SQIVND in the germline V gene (reference sequence). V was clipped by 6 bases and J by 1 base, with 15 bases between them. CDR3 size: 15 residues. The specimen sequenced was peripheral blood. V usage is TRBV19 and J usage is TRBJ2-5; possible D gene TRBD2, 6 bases. The receptor comes from a man aged 60 to 75 with acute or convalescent COVID-19. CDR3 sequence (DNA): TGTGCCAGTAGCCCTGGGGCGGGAACCCAAGAGACCCAGTACTTC. The encoded protein is CASSPGAGTQETQYF.